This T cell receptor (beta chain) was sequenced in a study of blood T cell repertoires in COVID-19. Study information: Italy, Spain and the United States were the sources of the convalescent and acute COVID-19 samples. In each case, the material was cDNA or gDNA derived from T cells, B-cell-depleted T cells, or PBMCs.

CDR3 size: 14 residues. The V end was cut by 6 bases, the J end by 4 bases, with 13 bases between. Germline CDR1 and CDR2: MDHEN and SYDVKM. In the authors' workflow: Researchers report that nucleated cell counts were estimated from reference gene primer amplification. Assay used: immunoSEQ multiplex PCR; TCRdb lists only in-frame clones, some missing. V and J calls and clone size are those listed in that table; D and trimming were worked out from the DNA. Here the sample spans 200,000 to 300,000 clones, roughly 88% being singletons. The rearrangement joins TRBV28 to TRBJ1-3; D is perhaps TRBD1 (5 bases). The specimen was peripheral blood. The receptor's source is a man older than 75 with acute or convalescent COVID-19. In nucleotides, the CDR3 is TGTGCCAGCAGGCTCAGGGTGAACGGAAACACCATATATTTT. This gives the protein CASRLRVNGNTIYF.